The 25 T cell receptor beta chains below all came from one sample that was sequenced in a study of blood T cell repertoires in COVID-19. Sequencing was performed with immunoSEQ multiplex PCR; in TCRdb, only in-frame clones are kept and a portion is missing. The sample lists more than 130,000 clones, under 85% seen once, with over 5% in the top ten. Sample: peripheral blood. These receptors came from a human donor in a cohort sampled during active COVID-19.

This clone appeared a single time. This sequence joins TRBV5-6 and TRBJ2-7; 11 bases are shared with TRBD2. Trimming took 2 bases from V and 4 from J; bases not matched to a gene: 5. This CDR3 spans 15 amino acids. CDR1 and CDR2 from the germline V gene are SGHDT and YYEEEE. The CDR3 DNA is TGTGCCAGCAGCTTCTCGACTAGCGGGGTTTACGAGCAGTACTTC. As protein: CASSFSTSGVYEQYF.

This clone appeared once. The chain uses TRBV12-3 or TRBV12-4 and TRBJ1-3, with no clear D. The CDR3 length is 13 residues. The germline V and J ends were trimmed by 3 bases and 0 bases, with 3 bases remaining between them. The chain's CDR3 is CASSFSSGNTIYF. For the CDR3, the DNA is TGTGCCAGCAGTTTCAGCTCTGGAAACACCATATATTTT.

As for this clone: A junction end diverges from the germline sequence, so it may reflect a read error. The V call is TRBV7-2, the J call TRBJ2-7; D perhaps matches TRBD2 (7 bases). The germline V gene encodes CDR1 SGHTA and CDR2 FQGNSA. The CDR3 is made up of 16 amino acids. The CDR3: CATSSLAAGAAYEQYF. Written as DNA, the CDR3 is TGTGCCACCAGCTCCCTGGCGGCGGGGGCTGCATACGAGCAGTACTTC.

J is TRBJ2-7 and V is TRBV12-3 or TRBV12-4; a possible D gene is TRBD1 (6 bases). The ends were cut back, 7 bases at V and 5 bases at J, with 12 bases in the middle. The CDR3 sequence is 12 residues long. CDR3 sequence (DNA): TGTGCCAGCACCCATTCAGGGGACGAGCAGTACTTC. This gives the protein CASTHSGDEQYF.

The J gene is TRBJ2-3, the V gene TRBV10-2, with TRBD2 matching over 8 bases. This CDR3 has 13 amino acids. The V gene end was trimmed by 6 bases and the J gene end by 4 bases; junction bases not matched to a gene: 3. In germline, CDR1 is WSHSY, CDR2 SAAADI. CDR3 nucleotides: TGCGCCAGCAGACGGGGGGGCTCAGATACGCAGTATTTT. Protein product: CASRRGGSDTQYF.

The V call is TRBV27, the J call TRBJ1-5; D not certain. V was shortened by 3 bases and J by 6 bases, with 6 bases between the two germline ends. The CDR3 covers 12 residues. Germline V CDR1 and CDR2: MNHEY, SMNVEV (reference sequence). CDR3 DNA sequence: TGTGCCAGCAGTTTTTTCGGTCAGCCCCAGCATTTT. Translated, it gives CASSFFGQPQHF.

The chain combines TRBV10-3 with TRBJ1-6, with D possibly matching TRBD1 (5 bases). The CDR3 extends over 14 amino acids. The V and J ends lost 6 bases and 7 bases respectively, with 13 bases between them. Germline V lookup: CDR1 ENHRY, CDR2 SYGVKD. CDR3 residues: CAIRGGTDNSPLHF. The CDR3, as DNA: TGTGCCATCAGAGGAGGGACTGACAATTCACCCCTCCACTTT.

This clone has a single count. The sample contains more than one DNA sequence encoding this CDR3. This rearrangement joins TRBV5-1 to TRBJ2-7; perhaps TRBD1 as D (6 bases). Germline CDR1 and CDR2: SGHRS and YFSETQ. This CDR3 is built from 14 residues. V dropped 2 bases and J dropped 1 base, with 10 bases sitting between them. CDR3 loop: CASSLVGQSYEQYF. The CDR3 DNA is TGCGCCAGCAGCTTAGTTGGACAGTCCTACGAGCAGTACTTC.

This chain connects TRBV4-1 to TRBJ1-6; 7 bases line up with TRBD1. The CDR3 totals 22 residues. Germline-derived CDR1 and CDR2 are MGHRA and YSYEKL. Unmatched junction bases numbered 22, after V lost 1 base and J lost 4 bases. CDR3 in DNA: TGCGCCAGCAGCCAAGTCCGGGACAGACAACCCCCAGGTAGGGTTTATAATTCACCCCTCCACTTT. It yields the protein CASSQVRDRQPPGRVYNSPLHF.

The chain links TRBV6-5 to TRBJ1-1; 9 bases line up with TRBD1. CDR3 length: 16 residues. Trimming removed 4 bases from V and 5 bases from J; junction bases left unmatched: 11. Germline-derived CDR1 and CDR2 are MNHEY and SVGAGI. This chain's CDR3 is CASSSIRGQGWTEAFF. For the CDR3, the DNA is TGTGCCAGCAGTTCCATCCGGGGACAGGGCTGGACTGAAGCTTTCTTT.

On this clone itself: One end of the junction is discordant with germline, which a read error may explain. The chain carries TRBV7-7 and TRBJ2-2; the D gene is possibly TRBD1 (6 bases). This CDR3 contains 14 residues. CDR1 and CDR2 (germline): SSHAT, FNYEAQ (reference sequence). The CDR3 reads CASSYRVNTGELFF. In DNA, the CDR3 is TGTGCTAGCAGCTACAGGGTTAACACCGGGGAGCTGTTTTTT.

In DNA form, the CDR3 reads TGTGCCATTAGCGGGGCGACTAATGAAAAACTGTTTTTT. Amino acid sequence: CAISGATNEKLFF. This sequence joins TRBV7-9 and TRBJ1-4; D may be TRBD1 (5 bases). V lost 10 bases and J lost 2, with 11 bases in between. The CDR3 covers 13 residues. Germline-derived CDR1 and CDR2 are SEHNR and FQNEAQ (reference sequence).

This chain joins TRBV6-1 and TRBJ1-2, with TRBD1 matching 9 bases. The trim removed 2 bases at V and 2 bases at J, leaving 6 bases unmatched. Per germline, CDR1 MNHNS and CDR2 SASEGT. The CDR3 is 16 residues long. CDR3 bases: TGTGCCAGCAGTGAAACCCTCGGACAGGGGAACTATGGCTACACCTTC. It codes for CASSETLGQGNYGYTF.

The gene calls are TRBV7-6 and TRBJ1-1, with a tentative D call TRBD1 (6 bases). The CDR3 is 13 residues long. Trimming took 5 bases from V and 5 from J, leaving 12 bases between them. The germline V gene encodes CDR1 SGHVS and CDR2 FNYEAQ. The CDR3 protein is CASSPGQLTEAFF. In DNA, the CDR3 is TGTGCCAGCAGCCCAGGACAGCTAACTGAAGCTTTCTTT. Drawing the rest from reference TRBV7-6 and TRBJ1-1, the complete variable domain is GAGVSQSPRYKVTKRGQDVALRCDPISGHVSLYWYRQALGQGPEFLTYFNYEAQQDKSGLPNDRFSAERPEGSISTLTIQRTEQRDSAMYRCASSPGQLTEAFFGQGTRLTVV.

The chain links TRBV5-6 to TRBJ1-6; D is possibly TRBD1 (6 bases). Germline loops: CDR1 SGHDT, CDR2 YYEEEE. Trimming removed 2 bases from V and 6 bases from J, with 15 bases in between. The CDR3 length is 16 residues. CDR3 sequence reads: CASSFKQGKSNSPLHF. CDR3 DNA: TGTGCCAGCAGCTTTAAACAGGGAAAAAGTAATTCACCCCTCCACTTT. Looking up the rest from reference TRBV5-6 and TRBJ1-6 gives the full variable domain: DAGVTQSPTHLIKTRGQQVTLRCSPKSGHDTVSWYQQALGQGPQFIFQYYEEEERQRGNFPDRFSGHQFPNYSSELNVNALLLGDSALYLCASSFKQGKSNSPLHFGNGTRLTVT.

The V call is TRBV19, the J call TRBJ1-1; 7 positions agree with TRBD1. The CDR3 runs 16 residues. Germline CDR1 is LNHDA and CDR2 is SQIVND (reference sequence). The trim removed 2 bases at V and 6 bases at J, leaving 12 bases unmatched. As DNA, the CDR3 is TGTGCCAGTAGTATAACGCTCGCAGGGACAGCGGCTGAAGCTTTCTTT. Amino acids: CASSITLAGTAAEAFF.

The genes are TRBV27 and TRBJ2-2, with TRBD2 matching 14 bases. Germline-derived CDR1 and CDR2 are MNHEY and SMNVEV (reference sequence). CDR3 length: 18 residues. Trimming removed 9 bases from V and 0 bases from J; junction bases left unmatched: 9. DNA for the CDR3: TGTGCCAGTTCGCGGGGACTAGCGGGGGCTTCGAACACCGGGGAGCTGTTTTTT. As protein: CASSRGLAGASNTGELFF.

This clone was observed a few times. V gene TRBV5-6 combines with J gene TRBJ1-2, with TRBD1 matching 7 bases. Per germline, CDR1 SGHDT and CDR2 YYEEEE. The ends lost 4 bases at V and 3 bases at J; junction bases unmatched: 15. This CDR3 is 17 amino acids long. CDR3 residues: CASSAPGGLEIDYGYTF. The CDR3, as DNA: TGTGCCAGCAGCGCCCCAGGGGGGTTGGAAATCGACTATGGCTACACCTTC.

The J gene is TRBJ2-7, the V gene TRBV19; 9 bases agree with TRBD1. The germline CDR1 and CDR2 sequences are LNHDA and SQIVND (reference sequence). V lost 6 bases to trimming and J lost 5 bases; unmatched junction nucleotides: 11. The CDR3 has 15 residues. The CDR3 sequence is CASSPRSDRGDEQYF. The CDR3 nucleotides are TGTGCCAGTAGCCCTCGCTCGGACAGGGGTGACGAGCAGTACTTC.

V usage is TRBV11-2 and J usage is TRBJ1-3; unclear D gene. CDR3 length: 18 amino acids. Trimming took off 5 bases at V and 0 bases at J, with 20 bases between the two ends. Per germline, CDR1 SGHAT and CDR2 FQNNGV. CDR3 DNA: TGTGCCAGCAGCACACCGTGGGTGGGCAGCGGCTCTGGAAACACCATATATTTT. Residues: CASSTPWVGSGSGNTIYF.

The chain couples TRBV30 to TRBJ1-1, with D hard to call. Germline CDR1 GTSNPN, CDR2 SVGIG (reference sequence). The V gene lost 1 base and the J gene lost 0 bases, with 6 bases spanning the gap. The CDR3 spans 13 residues. In DNA form, the CDR3 reads TGTGCCTGGAGTGGTAGTCTGAACACTGAAGCTTTCTTT. Protein product: CAWSGSLNTEAFF.

The V gene is TRBV19, the J gene TRBJ2-3; D might be TRBD2 (5 bases). Germline CDR1 LNHDA, CDR2 SQIVND (reference sequence). This CDR3 region has 14 residues. Trimming shortened V by 2 bases and J by 4 bases, and 10 bases separated the two germline ends. The CDR3 bases are TGTGCCAGTAGTATACTAGCTCAGGCAGATACGCAGTATTTT. Amino acid sequence: CASSILAQADTQYF.

This sequence joins TRBV7-2 and TRBJ1-5; TRBD1 aligns across 8 bases. The CDR3 is made up of 15 amino acids. The germline gives CDR1 SGHTA, CDR2 FQGNSA. J gave up 7 bases and V 2 bases, and 7 bases lay outside the gene matches. For the CDR3, the DNA is TGTGCCAGCAGCTTAAGCGGACAGGGAGGGCAGCCCCAGCATTTT. Protein product: CASSLSGQGGQPQHF.

The chain has TRBV5-1 and TRBJ1-1, with 8 bases that match TRBD1. The CDR3 runs to 16 residues. V trimming: 4 bases; J trimming: 4 bases; junction bases outside the gene matches: 12. Per the germline V gene, CDR1 is SGHRS and CDR2 is YFSETQ. CDR3 loop: CASSPRTGQGGTEAFF. CDR3 bases: TGCGCCAGCAGCCCACGGACAGGGCAGGGGGGCACTGAAGCTTTCTTT.

V usage is TRBV19 and J usage is TRBJ1-2, with TRBD1 matching over 8 bases. Germline assignment: CDR1 LNHDA and CDR2 SQIVND (reference sequence). V shed 6 bases and J 4 bases; nucleotides not matched to a gene: 10. This CDR3 is built from 15 residues. The CDR3 loop is CASSARTGSLYGYTF. For the CDR3, the DNA is TGTGCCAGTAGCGCCCGGACAGGGTCCCTCTATGGCTACACCTTC.